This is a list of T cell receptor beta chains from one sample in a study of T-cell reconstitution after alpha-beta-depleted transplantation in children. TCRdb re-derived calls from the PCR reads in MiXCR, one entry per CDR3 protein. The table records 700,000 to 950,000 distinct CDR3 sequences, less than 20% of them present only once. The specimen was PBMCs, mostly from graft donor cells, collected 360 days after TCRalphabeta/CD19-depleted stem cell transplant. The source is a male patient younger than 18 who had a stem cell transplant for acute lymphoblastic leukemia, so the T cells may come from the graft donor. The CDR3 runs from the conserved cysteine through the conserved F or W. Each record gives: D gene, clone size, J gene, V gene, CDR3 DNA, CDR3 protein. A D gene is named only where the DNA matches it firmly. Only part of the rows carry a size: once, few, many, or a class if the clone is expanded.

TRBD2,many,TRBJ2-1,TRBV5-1,TGCGCCAGCAGCTTTGGACTAGCGGGAGATGAGCAGTTCTTC,CASSFGLAGDEQFF
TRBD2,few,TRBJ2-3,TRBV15,TGTGCCACCAGCAGAGGGTCTAGCGGGGCTGCCTGGGCAGATACGCAGTATTTT,CATSRGSSGAAWADTQYF
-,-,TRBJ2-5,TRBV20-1,TGCAGTGCTAGGGGGACCCAGTACTTC,CSARGTQYF
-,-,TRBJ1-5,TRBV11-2,TGTGCCAGCAGCTTAGACGCGGGGCAGCCCCAGCATTTT,CASSLDAGQPQHF
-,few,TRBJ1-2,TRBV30,TGTGCCTGGAGGGTGGGGGGGCAGAGCTATGGCTACACCTTC,CAWRVGGQSYGYTF
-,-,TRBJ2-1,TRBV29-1,TGCAGCGTTAGCACTCGGGCGGGCGGTAATGAGCAGTTCTTC,CSVSTRAGGNEQFF
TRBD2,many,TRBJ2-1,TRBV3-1,TGTGCCAGCAGCCAAGATCCGGGGGGTTTTAGAAATGAGCAGTTCTTC,CASSQDPGGFRNEQFF
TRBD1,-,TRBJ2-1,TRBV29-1,TGCAGCGTTGCTTGGACAGGGGGTTACAATGAGCAGTTCTTC,CSVAWTGGYNEQFF
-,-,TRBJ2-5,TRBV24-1,TGTGCCACCAGCAACCCAGATGAAGAGACCCAGTACTTC,CATSNPDEETQYF
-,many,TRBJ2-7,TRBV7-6,TGTGCCAGCAGCTTAGCGGGGCTGACAGCGGAGCAGTACTTC,CASSLAGLTAEQYF
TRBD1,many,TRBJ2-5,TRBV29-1,TGCAGCGTTGAAGACCGGGGACAGGGGGCGCGTGAGACCCAGTACTTC,CSVEDRGQGARETQYF
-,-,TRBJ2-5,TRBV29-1,TGCAGCGTTGAAGAACAGGCCGGGCAGACCCAGTACTTC,CSVEEQAGQTQYF
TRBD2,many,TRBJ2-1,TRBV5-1,TGCGCCAGCAGCACAACTAGCGGGAGCTCCTACAATGAGCAGTTCTTC,CASSTTSGSSYNEQFF
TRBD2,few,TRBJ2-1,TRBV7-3,TGTGCCAGCAGCTTAACTATGCCCGGGACTAGCGGAAACAATGAGCAGTTCTTC,CASSLTMPGTSGNNEQFF
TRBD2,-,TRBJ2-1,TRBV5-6,TGTGCCAGCAGCTTGGGGGGACTAGCAGGAGAGCAGTTCTTC,CASSLGGLAGEQFF
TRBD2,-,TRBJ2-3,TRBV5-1,TGCGCCAGCACCGGGGCGGGGGGCGATACGCAGTATTTT,CASTGAGGDTQYF
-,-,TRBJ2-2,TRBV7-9,TGTGCCAGCATCCTAGGGAGGTCGGCCGCGAACACCGGGGAGCTGTTTTTT,CASILGRSAANTGELFF
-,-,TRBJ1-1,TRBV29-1,TGCAGCGTGGGGGACCCCCCTGAAGGGGACACTGAAGCTTTCTTT,CSVGDPPEGDTEAFF
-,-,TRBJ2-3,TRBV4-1,TGCGCCAGCAGCCTTCAGGGGATAGCGGTTGGCACAGATACGCAGTATTTT,CASSLQGIAVGTDTQYF
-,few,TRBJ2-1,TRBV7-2,TGTGCCAGCAGCCCTTTAGGAGGGACCGGGGGCAATGAGCAGTTCTTC,CASSPLGGTGGNEQFF
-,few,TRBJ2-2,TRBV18,TGTGCCAGCTCACCACTCACCGGCCTAATACTCACCGGGGAGCTGTTTTTT,CASSPLTGLILTGELFF
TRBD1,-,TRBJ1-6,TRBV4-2,TGTGCCAGCAGCCCTACCGGCTACAGGGGAAATTCACCCCTCCACTTT,CASSPTGYRGNSPLHF
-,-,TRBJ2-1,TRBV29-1,TGCAGCGTGGGACTCGATGCCTACAATGAGCAGTTCTTC,CSVGLDAYNEQFF
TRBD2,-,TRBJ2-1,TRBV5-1,TGCGCCAGCAGCTTGGCCAGCGGGAGGGCAGAGGAGCAGTTCTTC,CASSLASGRAEEQFF
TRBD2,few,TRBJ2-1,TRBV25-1,TGTGCCAGCAGTGGATGGGGACTAGCGGGAACCAATGAGCAGTTCTTC,CASSGWGLAGTNEQFF
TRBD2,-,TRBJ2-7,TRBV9,TGTGCCAGCAGCCCTGGACTAGCGGGAGTTCGCGGGTCCTACGAGCAGTACTTC,CASSPGLAGVRGSYEQYF
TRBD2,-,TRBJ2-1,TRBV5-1,TGCGCCAGCAGCTTGACACTAGCGGACTACAATGAGCAGTTCTTC,CASSLTLADYNEQFF
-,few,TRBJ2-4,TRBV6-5,TGTGCCAGCAGTTCCCTGAGGGGTGCCAAAAACATTCAGTACTTC,CASSSLRGAKNIQYF
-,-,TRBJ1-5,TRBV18,TGTGCCAGCTCGGCCGTGGGCCCCAGCCATCAGCCCCAGCATTTT,CASSAVGPSHQPQHF
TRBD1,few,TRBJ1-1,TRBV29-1,TGCAGCGTTGAAGGTACTGCAGGGGGGAGTGAAGCTTTCTTT,CSVEGTAGGSEAFF
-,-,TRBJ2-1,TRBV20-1,TGCAGTGCTAGAGATTTGAGCGCCTCCTACAATGAGCAGTTCTTC,CSARDLSASYNEQFF
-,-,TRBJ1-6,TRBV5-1,TGCGCCAGCAGCGCGGATGGGACGGACGATAATTCACCCCTCCACTTT,CASSADGTDDNSPLHF
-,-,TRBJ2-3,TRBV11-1,TGTGCCAGCAGCCGGAGTTGGGGGTCTACCCTTTCCCGCACAGATACGCAGTATTTT,CASSRSWGSTLSRTDTQYF
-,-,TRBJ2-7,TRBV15,TGTGCCACCAGCAGAGAAACAGGGAGGTGGGAGCAGTACTTC,CATSRETGRWEQYF
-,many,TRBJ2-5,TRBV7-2,TGTGCCAGCAGCTTAGCCCGCAGCCAAGAGACCCAGTACTTC,CASSLARSQETQYF
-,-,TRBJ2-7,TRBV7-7,TGTGCCAGCAGCCCCTCTCTTGGGAGTTTGAACGAGCAGTACTTC,CASSPSLGSLNEQYF
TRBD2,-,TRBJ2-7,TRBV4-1,TGCGCCAGCAGCCAAGATTTGCGGGAGCGCGCCTACGAGCAGTACTTC,CASSQDLRERAYEQYF